The clone carrying this T cell receptor (beta chain) occurred a few times. Its antigen is not known. It may be a read error: a sequence one base away is much more abundant. The cDNA came from 5'RACE, which used 10-nucleotide random UMIs. A single record per CDR3 protein comes from TCRdb applying MiXCR to the 5' RACE reads. The table shows around 76,000 distinct CDR3 sequences, with around 9.6% occurring only once. The data derive from a study of neurological immune-mediated disorders. Whole-study results and caveats: HTLV-1-associated myelopathy ranked highest for TCR clonal expansion and multiple sclerosis lowest, beneath healthy controls. The absence of shared CDR3 amino acid sequences among expanded clones across subjects suggests private repertoires in all groups.

Time point denoted: longitudinal time-point 1 (baseline). 2 million PBMCs stored at -80 C were the source of the unsorted libraries. The sample consisted of PBMCs. The TCR was taken from a man aged 30 to 45 in good health.

The CDR3 is CASSAEPENTEAFF. The CDR3, as DNA: TGCGCCAGCAGCGCCGAACCCGAGAACACTGAAGCTTTCTTT. This rearrangement joins TRBV5-1 to TRBJ1-1, with D hard to call. CDR3 length: 14 residues. The germline gives CDR1 SGHRS, CDR2 YFSETQ. Trimming cost V 4 bases and J 1 base, with 11 bases left between them. Variable domain in full (rest from reference TRBV5-1 and TRBJ1-1): KAGVTQTPRYLIKTRGQQVTLSCSPISGHRSVSWYQQTPGQGLQFLFEYFSETQRNKGNFPGRFSGRQFSNSRSEMNVSTLELGDSALYLCASSAEPENTEAFFGQGTRLTVV.